Listed below are T cell receptor beta chains from one sample, sequenced in a study of cytomegalovirus exposure and HLA in healthy donors. The repertoire was sequenced with immunoSEQ multiplex PCR; TCRdb's copy has only in-frame clones and lacks some. The top ten clones hold 1.7% of a sample with roughly 68,000 clones, 85% to 90% of them seen once. The source material was PBMCs. The receptors stem from a woman in her late teens or twenties in good health and CMV-seronegative. CDR3s include the opening cysteine and the closing phenylalanine or tryptophan. Fields, in order: J gene, clone size, V gene, D gene, CDR3 DNA, CDR3 protein. A D gene is named only where the DNA matches it firmly. Where a row states a size, it is once, few, many or the class of an expanded clone; other rows omit it.

>TRBJ1-5|once|TRBV11-2|TRBD1
TGTGCCAGCAGCTTAGCAGGGGGTAGCAATCAGCCCCAGCATTTT
CASSLAGGSNQPQHF
>TRBJ1-2|-|TRBV7-8|-
TGTGCCAGCAGCTTAGGCGGAAACAAAGAAATATCATATGGCTACACCTTC
CASSLGGNKEISYGYTF
>TRBJ2-7|-|TRBV5-1|TRBD1
TGCGCCAGCAGTCGGGGGACAGGGGGCGGCTACGAGCAGTACTTC
CASSRGTGGGYEQYF
>TRBJ2-1|-|TRBV29-1|TRBD1
TGCAGCGTACGACAGGGTAATGAGCAGTTCTTC
CSVRQGNEQFF
>TRBJ2-1|-|TRBV5-4|-
TGTGCCAGCAGCCGGTTGGACAGCAACAATGAGCAGTTCTTC
CASSRLDSNNEQFF
>TRBJ1-2|-|TRBV4-1|-
TGCGCCAGCAGCCCGCGCCCGGACATTAACTATGGCTACACCTTC
CASSPRPDINYGYTF
>TRBJ2-3|-|TRBV30|TRBD1
TGTGCCTGGTTGCCGGGACAGGGACTGGATACGCAGTATTTT
CAWLPGQGLDTQYF
>TRBJ2-3|-|TRBV25-1|TRBD1
TGTGCCAGCACTCCCGCCCCCGAGACAGGGGGTCGCACAGATACGCAGTATTTT
CASTPAPETGGRTDTQYF
>TRBJ1-2|few|TRBV7-9|TRBD1
TGTGCCAGCAGCTGGACAGGGTTATTGATGGGCTACACCTTC
CASSWTGLLMGYTF
>TRBJ1-1|-|TRBV5-6|-
TGTGCCAGCAGCTTGGTACAGAGGAACACTGAAGCTTTCTTT
CASSLVQRNTEAFF
>TRBJ1-1|-|TRBV7-2|TRBD1
TGTGCCAGCAGCTCGCGGGACAGACTAAACACTGAAGCTTTCTTT
CASSSRDRLNTEAFF
>TRBJ1-1|-|TRBV15|-
TGTGCCACCAGCAGAGGCTGGACAGATAACACTGAAGCTTTCTTT
CATSRGWTDNTEAFF
>TRBJ2-7|few|TRBV19|TRBD1
TGTGCCAGTAGTAGCGGGACAGGGAAGGTCGGCCACTACGAGCAGTACTTC
CASSSGTGKVGHYEQYF
>TRBJ1-1|-|TRBV28|-
TGTGCCAGCAGCGTTGTCGGCGGGTCGCTTCGCGCTTTCTTT
CASSVVGGSLRAFF
>TRBJ1-2|-|TRBV27|-
TGTGCCAGTGTGTCTGGAGGGCGGTTCGACTATGGCTACACCTTC
CASVSGGRFDYGYTF
>TRBJ1-1|-|TRBV6-1|TRBD1
TGTGCCAGCAGCCCCAGACAGGGGGCGCGGACTGAAGCTTTCTTT
CASSPRQGARTEAFF
>TRBJ1-1|few|TRBV30|-
TGTGCCTGGAGTGTATTGGCAGGAAGACGGAAAGGCACTGAAGCTTTCTTT
CAWSVLAGRRKGTEAFF